This T cell receptor beta chain is drawn from a study of identical twins. As to this clonotype: Antigen specificity is unknown.

TCRdb fed the 5' RACE reads into MiXCR, producing one record per CDR3 protein. The table includes about 480,000 distinct CDR3 sequences, approximately 15% detected once. Study-wide points: Beta out-of-frame sequences displayed a weaker excess of sharing between twins. The models systematically underestimated how much out-of-frame TCR alpha was shared in monozygotic twins. Memory repertoires showed no such pattern, whereas abundant cord blood beta clonotypes carried fewer insertions.

In addition, the sample was reused for a study of yellow fever vaccine responses in identical twins.

The source of this sequence is a woman in her late teens or twenties in good health. The sample consisted of CD4+ T cells sorted from blood.

The CDR3 protein is CASSRGDAGPQGDTQYF. CDR3 nucleotides: TGTGCCAGCAGTCGTGGGGATGCGGGACCCCAAGGGGATACGCAGTATTTT. This sequence joins TRBV6-1 and TRBJ2-3; maybe TRBD2 (6 bases). V lost 5 bases and J 6 bases, leaving 24 bases between the germline ends. The length of the CDR3 is 17 residues. Germline V CDR1 and CDR2: MNHNS, SASEGT.